Below, 13 T cell receptor beta chains from the same sample are listed, as sequenced in a study of blood T cells in healthy people across ages. For the second PCR, which ran for 7 to 11 cycles, a sample-barcoded 5' primer and a J-beta primer mix were used. TCRdb used MiXCR to reprocess the 5' RACE reads, holding one entry per CDR3 protein. The repertoire holds hundreds of thousands of distinct CDR3 sequences, with approximately 59% as singletons. The sequenced sample consisted of blood. The receptors originated from a man aged 55 to 70 in good health.

This clonotype was detected once. The rearrangement uses TRBV14 and TRBJ2-3; TRBD2 might be the D (6 bases). Trimming removed 1 base at V and 6 bases at J, with 11 bases between. Per germline, CDR1 SGHDN and CDR2 FVKESK. The CDR3 totals 14 residues. CDR3 sequence reads: CASSQGLVRDTQYF. Written as DNA, the CDR3 is TGTGCCAGCAGCCAAGGACTAGTCCGGGATACGCAGTATTTT. Full variable domain (outside the CDR3, taken from reference TRBV14 and TRBJ2-3): EAGVTQFPSHSVIEKGQTVTLRCDPISGHDNLYWYRRVMGKEIKFLLHFVKESKQDESGMPNNRFLAERTGGTYSTLKVQPAELEDSGVYFCASSQGLVRDTQYFGPGTRLTVL.

This clonotype showed up just a few times. The chain links TRBV15 to TRBJ2-7; the D gene is possibly TRBD2 (6 bases). Trimming shortened V by 1 base and J by 2 bases, and 9 bases separated the two germline ends. Germline values: CDR1 LNHNV, CDR2 YYDKDF (reference sequence). This CDR3 contains 14 residues. The CDR3 nucleotides are TGTGCCACCAGCAGAGCTTGGGGGGCCTACGAGCAGTACTTC. Its protein product is CATSRAWGAYEQYF.

The rearrangement joins TRBV19 to TRBJ1-6; 7 nucleotides match TRBD1. The trim removed 4 bases at V and 7 bases at J, leaving 4 bases unmatched. The CDR3 loop spans 14 amino acids. In germline, CDR1 is LNHDA, CDR2 SQIVND (reference sequence). CDR3 residues: CASSTGTANSPLHF. CDR3 DNA sequence: TGTGCCAGTAGTACCGGGACAGCCAATTCACCCCTCCACTTT.

The chain links TRBV20-1 to TRBJ2-2; 7 nucleotides align to TRBD1. Germline CDR1 and CDR2: DFQATT and SNEGSKA (reference sequence). The CDR3 sequence is 16 residues long. With 6 bases clipped from V and 1 base from J, the junction kept 11 bases outside the gene matches. In nucleotides, the CDR3 is TGCAGTGCAGACCTTTCACAGGGGATGAACACCGGGGAGCTGTTTTTT. This sequence encodes CSADLSQGMNTGELFF.

The rearrangement uses TRBV15 and TRBJ1-2, with D perhaps TRBD1 (6 bases). The V end lost 0 bases, the J end lost 6 bases, and 17 bases lay between the germline ends. The CDR3 has 16 amino acids. The germline V gene has CDR1 LNHNV and CDR2 YYDKDF (reference sequence). CDR3 sequence (DNA): TGTGCCACCAGCAGAGAACCCCAAGCAGGGGTACATGGCTACACCTTC. As protein: CATSREPQAGVHGYTF.

The chain joins TRBV28 to TRBJ2-1; D is uncertain. The CDR3 spans 12 residues. The ends were cut back, 4 bases at V and 9 bases at J, with 10 bases in the middle. Germline loops: CDR1 MDHEN, CDR2 SYDVKM. This CDR3 is CASSSRRSEQFF. As DNA, the CDR3 is TGTGCCAGCAGTTCTCGACGTAGTGAGCAGTTCTTC.

The rearrangement links TRBV4-1 to TRBJ1-2, with TRBD1 identical over 10 bases. The CDR3 is 15 amino acids. Germline values: CDR1 MGHRA, CDR2 YSYEKL. J gave up 8 bases and V 5 bases, and 11 bases lay outside the gene matches. In DNA form, the CDR3 reads TGCGCCAGCAGCACCCGGACAGGGGGGACCAACGGCTACACCTTC. It yields the protein CASSTRTGGTNGYTF.

The V call is TRBV5-1, the J call TRBJ2-2; TRBD2 matches 9 bases. CDR1 is SGHRS and CDR2 is YFSETQ in the germline V gene. Trimming at V came to 3 bases and at J to 4 bases, leaving 10 bases not matched to a gene. CDR3 length equals 17 residues. The CDR3 DNA reads as TGCGCCAGCAGCTCTTTCGGCGGGGGGGCCCTCACCGGGGAGCTGTTTTTT. This encodes CASSSFGGGALTGELFF. Complete variable domain (other parts from reference TRBV5-1 and TRBJ2-2): KAGVTQTPRYLIKTRGQQVTLSCSPISGHRSVSWYQQTPGQGLQFLFEYFSETQRNKGNFPGRFSGRQFSNSRSEMNVSTLELGDSALYLCASSSFGGGALTGELFFGEGSRLTVL.

The rearrangement joins TRBV5-1 to TRBJ2-5; D assignment may be TRBD1 or TRBD2 (5 bases each). Germline assignment: CDR1 SGHRS and CDR2 YFSETQ. The CDR3 length is 12 residues. V was pared by 4 bases and J by 5 bases, with 9 bases between. The CDR3 is CASSNEGETQYF. The CDR3 region has the DNA TGCGCCAGCAGCAACGAGGGGGAGACCCAGTACTTC. The whole variable domain, filled in from reference TRBV5-1 and TRBJ2-5, reads KAGVTQTPRYLIKTRGQQVTLSCSPISGHRSVSWYQQTPGQGLQFLFEYFSETQRNKGNFPGRFSGRQFSNSRSEMNVSTLELGDSALYLCASSNEGETQYFGPGTRLLVL.

In nucleotides, the CDR3 is TGTGCCAGCAGTTACGATTCGGAGACCCAGTTCTTC. Translation gives CASSYDSETQFF. The chain uses TRBV6-2 or TRBV6-3 and TRBJ2-1; no definite D call. The germline V gene has CDR1 MNHEY and CDR2 SVGEGT. The length of the CDR3 is 12 residues. The V gene lost 2 bases and the J gene lost 13 bases, with 12 bases spanning the gap.

This clonotype was counted a few times. V gene TRBV5-1 combines with J gene TRBJ1-1; D not resolved. There are 14 residues in the CDR3. The V end lost 1 base, the J end lost 0 bases, and 7 bases lay between the germline ends. Germline CDR1 and CDR2: SGHRS and YFSETQ. The CDR3 DNA reads as TGCGCCAGCAGCTTGTGGGGTTTGAACACTGAAGCTTTCTTT. Its protein product is CASSLWGLNTEAFF.

The chain carries TRBV5-1 and TRBJ2-5; D is unresolved. The CDR3 runs 14 residues. The germline CDR1 and CDR2 sequences are SGHRS and YFSETQ. The germline V and J ends were trimmed by 4 bases and 5 bases, with 15 bases remaining between them. The CDR3 sequence is CASSRTNGAETQYF. In DNA, the CDR3 is TGCGCCAGCAGCCGGACCAACGGCGCGGAGACCCAGTACTTC.

The CDR3 DNA follows: TGCGCCAGCAGCTTGGGACAGGCCCATTATGGCTACACCTTC. Protein sequence: CASSLGQAHYGYTF. The genes are TRBV5-1 and TRBJ1-2; TRBD1 might be the D (6 bases). V lost 0 bases and J 5 bases, leaving 11 bases between the germline ends. The length of the CDR3 is 14 residues. CDR1 and CDR2 (germline): SGHRS, YFSETQ.